Listed below are T cell receptor beta chains from one sample, sequenced in a study of neurological immune-mediated disorders. Using its own MiXCR run on the 5' RACE reads, TCRdb lists one record per CDR3 protein. The sample lists roughly 100,000 distinct CDR3 sequences; 10% to 14% were seen once. Material: PBMCs. The receptors here all came from a female donor with HTLV-1-associated myelopathy (HAM/TSP). Each CDR3 is given with its conserved first and last residue. D genes are given only for firm matches. Part of the rows lack a size; the others show once, few, many or a class for expanded clones.

j_gene: TRBJ2-2
v_gene: TRBV10-1
d_gene: TRBD1
abundance: many
CDR3aa: CASRGTGGTGELFF
CDR3nt: TGCGCCAGCAGAGGGACAGGGGGCACCGGGGAGCTGTTTTTT

j_gene: TRBJ2-7
v_gene: TRBV5-1
d_gene: -
abundance: many
CDR3aa: CASSYGTQTYEQYF
CDR3nt: TGCGCCAGCAGCTACGGGACTCAGACCTACGAGCAGTACTTC

j_gene: TRBJ2-3
v_gene: TRBV10-3
d_gene: TRBD1
abundance: -
CDR3aa: CAIIGPQGQGGTDTQYF
CDR3nt: TGTGCCATCATTGGTCCCCAAGGACAGGGGGGAACAGATACGCAGTATTTT

j_gene: TRBJ2-6
v_gene: TRBV4-1
d_gene: -
abundance: many
CDR3aa: CASIAHPWGVGANVLTF
CDR3nt: TGCGCCAGCATCGCTCACCCGTGGGGGGTCGGGGCCAACGTCCTGACTTTC

j_gene: TRBJ1-5
v_gene: TRBV7-9
d_gene: -
abundance: many
CDR3aa: CASSSFFPQPQHF
CDR3nt: TGTGCCAGCAGCTCGTTTTTTCCTCAGCCCCAGCATTTT

j_gene: TRBJ1-1
v_gene: TRBV28
d_gene: -
abundance: many
CDR3aa: CASSLGGARTEAFF
CDR3nt: TGTGCCAGCAGTTTGGGGGGGGCGCGCACTGAAGCTTTCTTT

j_gene: TRBJ2-7
v_gene: TRBV5-6
d_gene: TRBD2
abundance: many
CDR3aa: CASTGTWTSGGAEPVYEQYF
CDR3nt: TGTGCCAGCACCGGAACCTGGACTAGCGGGGGGGCCGAACCTGTCTACGAGCAGTACTTC

j_gene: TRBJ2-3
v_gene: TRBV5-1
d_gene: -
abundance: many
CDR3aa: CASSLRQDRRADTQYF
CDR3nt: TGCGCCAGCAGCCTCCGACAGGATAGGAGAGCAGATACGCAGTATTTT

j_gene: TRBJ2-2
v_gene: TRBV3-1
d_gene: -
abundance: -
CDR3aa: CASSQGADTGELFF
CDR3nt: TGTGCCAGCAGCCAGGGAGCGGACACCGGGGAGCTGTTTTTT

j_gene: TRBJ1-6
v_gene: TRBV2
d_gene: -
abundance: many
CDR3aa: CASSSRGDRAPLHF
CDR3nt: TGTGCCAGCAGCAGCAGGGGAGATAGGGCACCCCTCCACTTT

j_gene: TRBJ2-7
v_gene: TRBV5-6
d_gene: TRBD2
abundance: -
CDR3aa: CASRERDSAGEQYF
CDR3nt: TGTGCCAGCAGAGAGCGGGACTCGGCGGGGGAGCAGTACTTC

j_gene: TRBJ2-7
v_gene: TRBV25-1
d_gene: TRBD2
abundance: many
CDR3aa: CASSEFKRGGAYEQYF
CDR3nt: TGTGCCAGCAGTGAATTCAAGCGGGGGGGCGCCTACGAGCAGTACTTC

j_gene: TRBJ2-1
v_gene: TRBV20-1
d_gene: TRBD1
abundance: -
CDR3aa: CSALPRTGLSYNEQFF
CDR3nt: TGCAGTGCTCTACCTAGGACAGGGCTCTCCTACAATGAGCAGTTCTTC

j_gene: TRBJ2-7
v_gene: TRBV10-3
d_gene: -
abundance: many
CDR3aa: CAISEPHQDSVEGEQYF
CDR3nt: TGTGCCATCAGTGAGCCCCACCAGGACTCGGTAGAGGGCGAGCAGTACTTC

j_gene: TRBJ1-1
v_gene: TRBV19
d_gene: -
abundance: -
CDR3aa: CASSICAGSEAFF
CDR3nt: TGTGCCAGTAGTATATGTGCAGGGTCTGAAGCTTTCTTT

j_gene: TRBJ1-1
v_gene: TRBV3-1
d_gene: -
abundance: many
CDR3aa: CASSHGNTEAFF
CDR3nt: TGTGCCAGCAGTCATGGGAACACTGAAGCTTTCTTT